These T cell receptor beta chains were read from a single sample in a study of T cell repertoires in cytomegalovirus infection. TCRdb reanalysed the reads using MiXCR and keeps one entry per CDR3 protein. The sample holds more than 95,000 distinct CDR3 sequences; more than 25% are singletons and the top ten take roughly 50%. Their specific antigens are unknown. The sample here was CD8+ T cells from cultured PBMCs, taken from culture after CMV antigen stimulation. The receptors were sampled from a human donor in good health (CMV status not recorded). Some clones in this sample may be carry-over from other donors' samples. Both conserved end residues are part of each CDR3. D genes are given only for firm matches. Some rows mark clone size as missing; the rest say once, few, many or name a class of expanded clone.

abundance	j_gene	d_gene	len	v_gene	CDR3aa	CDR3nt
NA	TRBJ2-3	NA	13	TRBV12-3/TRBV12-4	CASSKSYTDTQYF	TGTGCCAGCAGTAAGTCATACACAGATACGCAGTATTTT
medium-sized	TRBJ2-7	NA	13	TRBV27	CASSLRPMDEQYF	TGTGCCAGCAGTTTACGACCCATGGACGAGCAGTACTTC
NA	TRBJ2-4	NA	15	TRBV5-1	CASSLTGGEVNIQYF	TGCGCCAGCAGCTTGACGGGGGGCGAGGTAAACATTCAGTACTTC
NA	TRBJ2-1	TRBD2	18	TRBV6-2/TRBV6-3	CASSSLLAGGSLMDEQFF	TGTGCCAGCAGTTCCCTATTAGCGGGGGGATCCCTAATGGATGAGCAGTTCTTC
few	TRBJ1-1	NA	14	TRBV7-6	CASSLSEGDTEAFF	TGTGCCAGCAGCTTGTCAGAAGGGGACACTGAAGCTTTCTTT
NA	TRBJ2-3	NA	14	TRBV19	CASSPLEAIDTQYF	TGTGCCAGTAGTCCCCTTGAGGCAATAGATACGCAGTATTTT
many	TRBJ1-2	NA	16	TRBV28	CASSPEREGNPYGYTF	TGTGCCAGCAGCCCCGAACGGGAGGGAAATCCCTATGGCTACACCTTC
few	TRBJ2-7	TRBD2	17	TRBV6-1	CASSEDGGGVGRLQQYF	TGTGCCAGCAGTGAAGATGGCGGGGGGGTAGGGAGGTTGCAGCAGTACTTC
few	TRBJ2-1	NA	15	TRBV18	CASSPEGGAFNEQFF	TGTGCCAGCTCACCGGAAGGGGGGGCCTTCAATGAGCAGTTCTTC
many	TRBJ2-7	NA	14	TRBV7-2	CASSLGGRTYEQYF	TGTGCCAGCAGCTTAGGGGGCAGGACCTACGAGCAGTACTTC
few	TRBJ1-2	TRBD1	16	TRBV19	CASSPFPEQGNYGYTF	TGTGCCAGTAGTCCCTTCCCAGAACAGGGGAACTATGGCTACACCTTC
many	TRBJ2-7	NA	13	TRBV7-2	CASSLWETHEQYF	TGTGCCAGCAGCTTATGGGAAACCCACGAGCAGTACTTC
NA	TRBJ2-7	NA	17	TRBV18	CASSRRGRGSSAYEQYF	TGTGCCAGCTCACGGCGGGGCAGAGGATCGTCTGCCTACGAGCAGTACTTC
many	TRBJ2-3	TRBD1	15	TRBV6-1	CASYTGTGGTDTQYF	TGTGCCAGTTACACCGGGACAGGGGGGACAGATACGCAGTATTTT
NA	TRBJ2-3	NA	15	TRBV7-9	CASSLGWTSTDTQYF	TGTGCCAGCAGCTTAGGTTGGACTAGCACAGATACGCAGTATTTT
NA	TRBJ2-2	NA	14	TRBV28	CASSNARYTGELFF	TGTGCCAGCTCCAACGCCCGTTACACCGGGGAGCTGTTTTTT
NA	TRBJ1-2	NA	13	TRBV14	CASSITYGSGYTF	TGTGCCAGCAGCATTACCTACGGTTCCGGCTACACCTTC
NA	TRBJ1-1	TRBD1	18	TRBV6-6	CASSYAIQNRDREAEAFF	TGTGCCAGCAGTTACGCTATTCAAAACCGGGACAGGGAGGCTGAAGCTTTCTTT
NA	TRBJ2-5	TRBD1	15	TRBV4-3	CASSQDRGTGETQYF	TGCGCCAGCAGCCAGGACAGGGGAACCGGGGAGACCCAGTACTTC
few	TRBJ2-7	NA	14	TRBV11-2	CASSGGGVAYEQYF	TGTGCCAGCAGCGGAGGCGGGGTCGCCTACGAGCAGTACTTC
few	TRBJ2-2	NA	14	TRBV6-2/TRBV6-3	CASTRSANTGELFF	TGTGCCAGCACCCGAAGCGCGAACACCGGGGAGCTGTTTTTT
NA	TRBJ2-3	TRBD2	16	TRBV7-6	CASSLELAASTDTQYF	TGTGCCAGCAGCTTAGAACTAGCGGCTAGCACAGATACGCAGTATTTT
few	TRBJ2-3	TRBD1	18	TRBV13	CASSHFSVRDRGTDTQYF	TGTGCCAGCAGCCATTTTAGCGTCCGGGACAGGGGAACAGATACGCAGTATTTT
many	TRBJ1-2	NA	14	TRBV14	CASSPRDRMYGYTF	TGTGCCAGCAGCCCCCGGGACCGAATGTATGGCTACACCTTC
NA	TRBJ2-7	NA	15	TRBV7-6	CASSLGGTNAYEQYF	TGTGCCAGCAGCTTAGGGGGGACAAATGCCTACGAGCAGTACTTC
once	TRBJ1-5	TRBD1	21	TRBV6-4	CASSDSQQLGQGQYSNQPQHF	TGTGCCAGCAGTGACTCTCAACAACTAGGACAGGGACAATATAGCAATCAGCCCCAGCATTTT